These 8 T cell receptor beta chains came from one sample sequenced in a study of blood T cell repertoires in COVID-19. Produced via immunoSEQ multiplex PCR; TCRdb's table is partial and in-frame only. The data show some 62,000 clones, roughly 80% seen once. The sample consisted of peripheral blood. These receptors came from a man in his 60s with COVID-19, enrolled during active disease.

This chain joins TRBV6-6 and TRBJ2-2; TRBD1 matches 7 bases. Trimming cost V 10 bases and J 4 bases; bases outside gene matches: 6. CDR1 is MNHNY and CDR2 is SVGAGI in the germline V gene (reference sequence). There are 13 residues in the CDR3. CDR3 loop: CATTGSGTGELFF. CDR3 DNA sequence: TGTGCCACGACAGGGAGCGGCACCGGGGAGCTGTTTTTT.

The chain employs TRBV7-9 and TRBJ2-1; 7 bases map to TRBD1. The CDR3 totals 13 residues. Per germline, CDR1 SEHNR and CDR2 FQNEAQ (reference sequence). With 5 bases clipped from V and 5 bases from J, the junction kept 3 bases outside the gene matches. The CDR3 protein is CASSMGQHNEQFF. CDR3 nucleotides: TGTGCCAGCAGCATGGGACAGCACAATGAGCAGTTCTTC.

As DNA, the CDR3 is TGTGCCAGCAGTGGGAGCACCGGGGAGCTGTTTTTT. This translates into CASSGSTGELFF. The rearrangement joins TRBV25-1 to TRBJ2-2, with D unclear. V was pared by 4 bases and J by 4 bases, with 4 bases between. This CDR3 has 12 residues. CDR1 is MGHDK, CDR2 SYGVNS, per germline.

The chain has TRBV13 and TRBJ2-7; no firm D call. V was pared by 5 bases and J by 1 base, with 9 bases between. Germline V gene data show CDR1 as PRHDT and CDR2 as FYEKMQ (reference sequence). The CDR3 totals 13 residues. The CDR3 nucleotides are TGTGCCAGCAGCCCCTCAACATCCTACGAGCAGTACTTC. Translation: CASSPSTSYEQYF.

The V gene is TRBV5-1, the J gene TRBJ2-7, with TRBD1 as a possible D gene (6 bases). The germline CDR1 and CDR2 sequences are SGHRS and YFSETQ. The CDR3 runs to 14 residues. Deletions cut 2 bases from V and 1 base from J, with 10 bases between. CDR3 residues: CASSFGDTSYEQYF. DNA of the CDR3: TGCGCCAGCAGCTTCGGGGACACGTCCTACGAGCAGTACTTC.

This chain joins TRBV4-2 and TRBJ1-6; possible D gene TRBD1, 6 bases. The V and J ends lost 1 base and 3 bases respectively, with 28 bases between them. Germline V lookup: CDR1 LGHNA, CDR2 YNFKEQ. The length of the CDR3 is 22 residues. The CDR3 DNA sequence: TGTGCCAGCAGCCAAGTCGAACGCCCCCGGGCGGGGGGGGGCTACTATAATTCACCCCTCCACTTT. It specifies CASSQVERPRAGGGYYNSPLHF.

This chain uses TRBV12-5 with TRBJ1-2; D is perhaps TRBD1 (6 bases). The CDR3 totals 13 residues. Trimming took 7 bases from V and 4 from J, leaving 13 bases between them. CDR1 and CDR2 (germline): LGHNT, FRNRAP. The CDR3 here is CASDRDGSYGYTF. The DNA for the CDR3 is TGTGCTAGTGACAGGGACGGATCCTATGGCTACACCTTC.

The V call is TRBV11-2, the J call TRBJ1-3, with unresolved D. Trimming cost V 5 bases and J 2 bases, with 7 bases left between them. This CDR3 has 13 residues. CDR1 is SGHAT, CDR2 FQNNGV, per germline. DNA of the CDR3: TGTGCCAGCAGCCCTAGTGCTGGAAACACCATATATTTT. This codes for CASSPSAGNTIYF. Using reference TRBV11-2 and TRBJ1-3 for the parts outside the CDR3, the full variable domain is EAGVAQSPRYKIIEKRQSVAFWCNPISGHATLYWYQQILGQGPKLLIQFQNNGVVDDSQLPKDRFSAERLKGVDSTLKIQPAKLEDSAVYLCASSPSAGNTIYFGEGSWLTVV.